Following are 16 T cell receptor beta chains from one sample sequenced in a study of T cell repertoires in cytomegalovirus infection. TCRdb reanalysed the reads using MiXCR and keeps one entry per CDR3 protein. Here the sample spans tens of thousands of distinct CDR3 sequences, 3% to 4.5% being singletons. The specimen sequenced was PBMCs. The receptors were gathered from a human donor in good health (CMV status not recorded). Some clones in this sample may be carry-over from other donors' samples.

This clonotype was observed many times. This rearrangement joins TRBV30 to TRBJ1-4; D might be TRBD1 (6 bases). The V end lost 0 bases, the J end lost 7 bases, and 15 bases lay between the germline ends. CDR3 length equals 15 residues. Per the germline V gene, CDR1 is GTSNPN and CDR2 is SVGIG (reference sequence). The CDR3 bases are TGTGCCTGGAGTGTACAAGCCGGGACATTTGAAAAACTGTTTTTT. Its translation is CAWSVQAGTFEKLFF.

This clonotype was recorded a few times. This chain uses TRBV19 with TRBJ1-1, with D maybe TRBD1 (6 bases). This CDR3 comprises 15 residues. Trimming took off 6 bases at V and 0 bases at J, with 14 bases between the two ends. Germline CDR1 LNHDA, CDR2 SQIVND (reference sequence). CDR3 DNA: TGTGCCAGTAGGAGGACAGCGGCGATGAACACTGAAGCTTTCTTT. Translated, it gives CASRRTAAMNTEAFF.

There are many counts of this clonotype. J is TRBJ1-6 and V is TRBV11-2; 8 bases map to TRBD1. This CDR3 has 17 residues. In germline, CDR1 is SGHAT, CDR2 FQNNGV. V lost 4 bases and J lost 6; bases outside the gene matches: 11. The CDR3 nucleotides read TGTGCCAGCAGCTCCAGTGGGGGGACAGGTGTTAATTCACCCCTCCACTTT. It yields the protein CASSSSGGTGVNSPLHF.

This clonotype was counted at least ten times. The J gene is TRBJ1-1, the V gene TRBV5-4, with D perhaps TRBD1 (6 bases). Germline V gene data show CDR1 as SGHNT and CDR2 as YYREEE (reference sequence). The CDR3 has 14 amino acids. V was clipped by 5 bases and J by 0 bases, with 11 bases between them. DNA for the CDR3: TGTGCCAGCAGGACCGGGACACTGAACACTGAAGCTTTCTTT. This translates into CASRTGTLNTEAFF.

This clonotype showed up many times. The chain is built from TRBV5-8 and TRBJ1-5; 9 nucleotides line up with TRBD1. CDR1 and CDR2 (germline): SGHTS, YDEGEE. After removal of 6 bases from V and 11 bases from J, the junction contained 9 bases not matched to a gene. This CDR3 has 13 amino acids. In DNA, the CDR3 is TGTGCCAGCACCACGAGGGACAGGGCGGCCCAGCATTTT. Its protein product is CASTTRDRAAQHF.

In its sample, this clonotype was seen many times. V gene TRBV7-9 combines with J gene TRBJ1-1, with 11 bases lining up with TRBD1. Germline CDR1 reads SEHNR; CDR2 reads FQNEAQ (reference sequence). The CDR3 runs to 16 residues. The V and J ends lost 5 bases and 0 bases, in that order; junction bases with no gene match: 5. The CDR3 nucleotides are TGTGCCAGCAGCGGACAGGGGGCACTGGTGAACACTGAAGCTTTCTTT. Translated: CASSGQGALVNTEAFF.

This clonotype was observed at least ten times. The chain uses TRBV6-4 and TRBJ2-1; D possibly corresponds to TRBD1 (5 bases). Trimming left V 2 bases short and J 4 bases short, with 6 bases between. The length of the CDR3 is 13 residues. CDR1 is MRHNA, CDR2 SNTAGT, per germline. CDR3 amino acids: CASSDGQYNEQFF. CDR3 in DNA: TGTGCCAGCAGTGACGGACAATACAATGAGCAGTTCTTC.

This clonotype was counted ten times or more. The genes are TRBV10-3 and TRBJ1-3; D gene unclear. V dropped 0 bases and J dropped 3 bases, with 9 bases sitting between them. The germline CDR1 and CDR2 sequences are ENHRY and SYGVKD. The CDR3 is 15 amino acids. The CDR3 region is CAISESKWSGNTIYF. As DNA, the CDR3 is TGTGCCATCAGTGAGTCGAAGTGGAGTGGAAACACCATATATTTT.

With respect to this clonotype: Just one base apart from a much larger clone, this may be a read error. It is likely a read error, because the conserved phenylalanine at the end of the CDR3 is missing. The chain links TRBV5-4 to TRBJ2-6; maybe TRBD2 (6 bases). CDR3 size: 13 residues. Trimming pared 2 bases from V and 9 bases from J, leaving 9 bases between. Germline CDR1 SGHNT, CDR2 YYREEE (reference sequence). CDR3 residues: CASSLRGGNVLTY. CDR3 nucleotides: TGTGCCAGCAGCTTAAGGGGAGGCAACGTCCTGACTTAC.

There are many counts of this clonotype. The genes are TRBV30 and TRBJ2-1; unclear D gene. This CDR3 contains 13 residues. The germline V gene has CDR1 GTSNPN and CDR2 SVGIG (reference sequence). V lost 0 bases and J lost 4, with 7 bases in between. CDR3 loop: CAWSVQRYNEQFF. For the CDR3, the DNA is TGTGCCTGGAGTGTACAGAGGTACAATGAGCAGTTCTTC. Together with reference TRBV30 and TRBJ2-1, the CDR3 gives the full variable domain: SQTIHQWPATLVQPVGSPLSLECTVEGTSNPNLYWYRQAAGRGLQLLFYSVGIGQISSEVPQNLSASRPQDRQFILSSKKLLLSDSGFYLCAWSVQRYNEQFFGPGTRLTVL.

Details on this clonotype: The CDR3 carries no conserved terminal phenylalanine or tryptophan, so it likely arises from a read error. The J gene is TRBJ1-4, the V gene TRBV7-2; D is uncertain. CDR1 is SGHTA and CDR2 is FQGNSA in the germline V gene. CDR3 length: 15 residues. Trimming removed 1 base from V and 0 bases from J, with 6 bases in between. Here the CDR3 DNA reads TGTGCCAGCAGCTTAGAGATTGCAACTAATGAAAAACTGTTTTAT. This translates into CASSLEIATNEKLFY.

This clonotype was seen at least ten times. The chain combines TRBV14 with TRBJ2-2; D ambiguous. The V end lost 1 base, the J end lost 6 bases, and 6 bases lay between the germline ends. This CDR3 region has 13 residues. In germline, CDR1 is SGHDN, CDR2 FVKESK. CDR3 loop: CASSQVAAGELFF. The CDR3 DNA is TGTGCCAGCAGCCAAGTAGCCGCCGGGGAGCTGTTTTTT.

This clonotype was recorded at least ten times. This sequence joins TRBV27 and TRBJ2-3; TRBD2 might be the D (6 bases). This CDR3 region has 15 residues. The V end lost 6 bases, the J end lost 2 bases, and 15 bases lay between the germline ends. From germline, CDR1 is MNHEY and CDR2 SMNVEV (reference sequence). CDR3 nucleotides: TGTGCCAGCAGCTGGGCTAGCGAGTCCACAGATACGCAGTATTTT. It encodes CASSWASESTDTQYF.

This clonotype was counted at least ten times. The chain couples TRBV5-6 to TRBJ1-1, with D possibly TRBD1 on 6 matching bases. The V end was cut by 1 base, the J end by 4 bases, with 14 bases between. The CDR3 consists of 15 residues. Germline V CDR1 and CDR2: SGHDT, YYEEEE. CDR3 coding DNA: TGTGCCAGCAGCTTGCTCAGGCAGGGGTTCACTGAAGCTTTCTTT. Translating it yields CASSLLRQGFTEAFF. Full variable domain (outside the CDR3, taken from reference TRBV5-6 and TRBJ1-1): DAGVTQSPTHLIKTRGQQVTLRCSPKSGHDTVSWYQQALGQGPQFIFQYYEEEERQRGNFPDRFSGHQFPNYSSELNVNALLLGDSALYLCASSLLRQGFTEAFFGQGTRLTVV.

In its sample, this clonotype was seen many times. The V and J genes are TRBV4-3 and TRBJ1-1, with D unresolved. Germline CDR1 and CDR2: LGHNA and YSLEER. This CDR3 region has 13 residues. Trimming took 8 bases from V and 0 from J, leaving 10 bases between them. This chain's CDR3 is CASSREMNTEAFF. CDR3 sequence (DNA): TGCGCCAGCTCAAGGGAAATGAACACTGAAGCTTTCTTT.

This clonotype was recorded at least ten times. The DNA of the CDR3 is TGTGCCTGGAGTGTTCAGGGTGATCAGCCCCAGCATTTT. Amino acids: CAWSVQGDQPQHF. The chain carries TRBV30 and TRBJ1-5; a weak D match, TRBD1 (5 bases). Germline V gives CDR1 GTSNPN, CDR2 SVGIG (reference sequence). The CDR3 length is 13 residues. V lost 0 bases to trimming and J lost 5 bases, with 8 bases between them.